A selection of T cell receptor beta chains follows, all from one sample in a study of identical twins. MiXCR, applied by TCRdb to the 5' RACE reads, yields one record per CDR3 protein. The sample has some 690,000 distinct CDR3 sequences, 21% seen once. The sample was also reused in another study, on T cells expressing NK-cell markers.

The material sequenced was PBMCs. These TCRs come from a woman younger than 30 in good health. Each CDR3 is given with its conserved first and last residue. D genes are given only for firm matches. Part of the rows lack a size; the others show once, few, many or a class for expanded clones.

TRBV6-1	few	.	CASSLSGTPREDTF
TRBV7-9	many	.	CASSSHQTPNYGYTF
TRBV3-1	many	.	CASSRGFSNYGYTF
TRBV6-1	.	.	CASSVRGGGPYEQYF
TRBV10-2	.	.	CASSEGGSNTQYF
TRBV11-2	.	.	CASSLDRWQGNGYTF
TRBV2	few	.	CASTGGPQVAKNIQYF
TRBV9	few	.	CASGQGGGRPTDTQYF
TRBV5-6	few	TRBD1	CASSSNRGVHQPQHF
TRBV20-1	many	TRBD1	CSARKGGGNTGELFF
TRBV7-6	.	TRBD2	CASSGHGTSGSGTQYF
TRBV20-1	.	.	CSAREGPITTDTQYF
TRBV5-1	.	TRBD2	CASSVSGRSNEQFF
TRBV15	.	TRBD2	CATSPLTSLNEQFF
TRBV7-2	few	.	CASSLARGGQIGRTEAFF
TRBV10-3	many	.	CAIRWESYNEQFF
TRBV6-5	few	.	CASSYSYPGGGLGEQYF
TRBV4-2	few	TRBD2	CASSQDPGTTYNEQFF
TRBV5-1	.	TRBD1	CASSSRGTDSPLHF
TRBV20-1	many	TRBD1	CSAPGQDGVNQPQHF
TRBV12-3/TRBV12-4	.	.	CASSPWRGLRNEQFF
TRBV12-3/TRBV12-4	few	TRBD1	CASRAGTGDFGGYTF
TRBV28	.	.	CASSFTGRGTQYF
TRBV7-2	.	TRBD2	CASSWGGGDNEQFF
TRBV2	few	.	CASVGGVDTQYF
TRBV20-1	few	TRBD2	CSALAGSYNEQFF
TRBV27	many	.	CATRVGGGPYYEQYF
TRBV15	.	TRBD2	CATSRDLGGRSYEQYF
TRBV30	few	.	CAWTLSGYTDTQYF
TRBV5-1	few	.	CASSLPGGRIEELFF
TRBV20-1	.	.	CSARGTEYNEQFF
TRBV20-1	few	.	CSARPGSGTPLHF
TRBV20-1	few	.	CSASIPGVYGYTF
TRBV11-2	few	.	CASSTMPDTQYF
TRBV5-1	.	.	CASSLEGPTQYEQFF
TRBV29-1	.	.	CSVEEGPYGYTF
TRBV6-6	.	.	CASKAGHTDTQYF
TRBV20-1	few	.	CSARQDSHEQYF
TRBV24-1	once	.	CATSDLANGDTQYF
TRBV12-3/TRBV12-4	few	.	CASSIRTRGYTF
TRBV20-1	.	.	CSASPSRYEQYF
TRBV9	.	.	CASSAPGTAGIPEQYF
TRBV7-6	many	TRBD1	CASSLTGGENTEAFF
TRBV11-2	once	.	CASSFMTASKAFF
TRBV5-5	.	.	CASSFLTFAAFF